The sequence of this TCR beta chain was determined in a study of cytomegalovirus exposure and HLA in healthy donors. It was with 60 Vbeta and 13 Jbeta primers that the PCR ran. Some clones are missing from TCRdb's copy, which holds only in-frame ones; the method was immunoSEQ multiplex PCR. The data hold 99,000 or so clones, with around 80% observed a single time. Study-level points and caveats: In a later analysis, donors in an Asian-associated ancestry cluster reportedly had fewer N-insertions in productive TCRs than the cohort mean.

With regard to this clone: Antigen specificity is unknown.

The TCR sequence derives from a woman in her thirties or forties in good health and CMV-seronegative. The sequencing sample was made of PBMCs.

CDR3 nucleotide sequence: TGTGCCAGCAGTTTGTCCCTTAGAAACAGGGAAAATGAGCAGTTCTTC. It yields the protein CASSLSLRNRENEQFF. The genes are TRBV28 and TRBJ2-1; maybe TRBD1 (6 bases). The V and J ends lost 3 bases and 7 bases respectively, with 19 bases between them. This CDR3 is 16 amino acids long. Germline V gene lookup returns CDR1 MDHEN and CDR2 SYDVKM.